The clone carrying this T cell receptor (beta chain) was detected only once. Its antigen is undetermined. It was with 60 Vbeta and 13 Jbeta primers that the PCR ran. TCRdb keeps only in-frame clones here, not all; method: immunoSEQ multiplex PCR. The data show 150,000 to 200,000 clones, roughly 80% seen once. Those who donated were healthy bone marrow donors. Trimming shortened V by 1 base and J by 7 bases, and 11 bases separated the two germline ends. The CDR3 loop spans 15 amino acids. The germline CDR1 and CDR2 sequences are SGHTA and FQGTGA. The record originates from a study of cytomegalovirus exposure and HLA in healthy donors. Study-level points and caveats: Earlier results showed most TCR beta V segments being productive about 87% or about 30% of the time. In vitro, a few CMV-associated chains proved specific for CMV antigens. Despite most TCR sequences being rare, some public TCRs occurred in many donors.

Sequenced material: PBMCs. The chain is built from TRBV7-3 and TRBJ1-6, with D tentatively TRBD1 (5 bases). The sequence came from a female donor in good health and CMV-seronegative. The CDR3 nucleotides read TGTGCCAGCAGCTTAAATCATGGGGGGAATTCACCCCTCCACTTT. Translated: CASSLNHGGNSPLHF.